This TCR beta chain was captured by sequencing in a study of CD8 T cells in ankylosing spondylitis. Study-wide points: The clones that were linked to disease were reported to be significantly enriched in matched synovial fluid samples from ankylosing spondylitis patients.

This clonotype has a count of ten or more. What it recognizes is unknown. TCRdb redid the calling of the 5' RACE reads with MiXCR, one entry per CDR3 protein. The sample includes under 170,000 distinct CDR3 sequences, under 45% of them seen just once. Per the germline V gene, CDR1 is SGHDT and CDR2 is YYEEEE. This CDR3 region has 16 residues. The ends lost 7 bases at V and 6 bases at J; junction bases unmatched: 15. Material for sequencing was synovial fluid, either unsorted or a sorted T cell fraction (not recorded which). The sequence was collected from a male donor with ankylosing spondylitis. The chain combines TRBV5-6 with TRBJ2-1, with 8 bases aligning to TRBD2. The CDR3 bases are TGTGCCAGCGCCCCCCGGGAATCTAGCGGGCTCAATGAGCAGTTCTTC. Translation: CASAPRESSGLNEQFF.